One and the same sample provided the 14 T cell receptor beta chains below, sequenced in a study of T cell repertoires in cytomegalovirus infection. These receptors are not linked to any known antigen. MiXCR, applied by TCRdb to the reads, yields one record per CDR3 protein. This sample has about 78,000 distinct CDR3 sequences, with around 42% found just once. The sequences come from CD8+ T cells from cultured PBMCs, collected from culture after CMV antigen stimulation. These receptors all stem from a human donor in good health (CMV status not recorded). Some clones in this sample may be carry-over from other donors' samples.

The table lists this clonotype with a few counts. V gene TRBV25-1 combines with J gene TRBJ1-2; TRBD1 matches 9 bases. This CDR3 is built from 18 residues. The junction had 15 bases not matched to a gene; V was cut back by 0 bases and J by 7 bases. Germline V gene lookup returns CDR1 MGHDK and CDR2 SYGVNS. The CDR3 DNA follows: TGTGCCAGCAGTGAATATTTTGGTGAACAGGGGGCTCGGGCTGGCTACACCTTC. As protein: CASSEYFGEQGARAGYTF.

The chain uses TRBV11-1 and TRBJ2-7; TRBD2 matches 7 bases. Trimming at V came to 5 bases and at J to 5 bases, leaving 9 bases not matched to a gene. Looked up from germline, CDR1 is SGHAT and CDR2 is FQDESV (reference sequence). The CDR3 is made up of 14 amino acids. CDR3 nucleotides: TGTGCCAGCAGCCCCTGGACGGGGGGACACGAGCAGTACTTC. This translates into CASSPWTGGHEQYF.

The chain joins TRBV5-4 to TRBJ2-1, with 7 positions matching TRBD1. Germline assignment: CDR1 SGHNT and CDR2 YYREEE (reference sequence). The ends lost 4 bases at V and 4 bases at J; junction bases unmatched: 17. This CDR3 has 18 amino acids. CDR3 sequence (DNA): TGTGCCAGCAGCATGGACAGGTGGGATCCAGACATATACAATGAGCAGTTCTTC. This gives the protein CASSMDRWDPDIYNEQFF. Full variable domain (remainder filled in from reference TRBV5-4 and TRBJ2-1): ETGVTQSPTHLIKTRGQQVTLRCSSQSGHNTVSWYQQALGQGPQFIFQYYREEENGRGNFPPRFSGLQFPNYSSELNVNALELDDSALYLCASSMDRWDPDIYNEQFFGPGTRLTVL.

This chain uses TRBV7-2 with TRBJ2-5; D gene ambiguous. Germline CDR1 is SGHTA and CDR2 is FQGNSA. The CDR3 covers 12 residues. The V and J ends lost 5 bases and 5 bases respectively, with 9 bases between them. CDR3 sequence reads: CASSTYLETQYF. The CDR3 bases are TGTGCCAGCAGCACCTACTTGGAGACCCAGTACTTC.

The V gene is TRBV7-6, the J gene TRBJ1-5; tentative D call: TRBD1 (5 bases). Looked up from germline, CDR1 is SGHVS and CDR2 is FNYEAQ. The V end lost 3 bases, the J end lost 0 bases, and 15 bases lay between the germline ends. The CDR3 is made up of 17 amino acids. CDR3 nucleotides: TGTGCCAGCAGCTTTCTTCCGGCAGGGAGTAGCAATCAGCCCCAGCATTTT. This gives the protein CASSFLPAGSSNQPQHF.

The V gene is TRBV27, the J gene TRBJ2-7, with TRBD1 as a possible D gene (6 bases). The V gene lost 2 bases and the J gene lost 3 bases, with 17 bases spanning the gap. The germline V gene encodes CDR1 MNHEY and CDR2 SMNVEV (reference sequence). This CDR3 is 16 amino acids long. The CDR3 DNA is TGTGCCAGCAGTTTACGACAGGCAGATTTTCACTACGAGCAGTACTTC. Protein sequence: CASSLRQADFHYEQYF.

In this sample, this clonotype turned up a few times. DNA of the CDR3: TGCGCCAGCAGCCATAGGACAGGGGGCGACGAGCAGTACTTC. As protein: CASSHRTGGDEQYF. The rearrangement links TRBV4-1 to TRBJ2-7; TRBD1 agrees at 11 bases. CDR1 and CDR2 (germline): MGHRA, YSYEKL. V shed 3 bases, J shed 5 bases, and the junction held 3 bases outside the gene matches. This CDR3 has 14 amino acids.

This chain uses TRBV24-1 with TRBJ2-1; D unclear. Germline V CDR1 and CDR2: KGHDR, SFDVKD. Between the trimmed V and J ends, which lost 4 bases and 9 bases, there was a span of 12 bases. This CDR3 is 13 amino acids long. This chain's CDR3 is CATSDSRKSEQFF. CDR3 sequence (DNA): TGTGCCACCAGTGACTCACGAAAGAGTGAGCAGTTCTTC.

The V call is TRBV4-3, the J call TRBJ1-2, with TRBD1 identical over 7 bases. Germline assignment: CDR1 LGHNA and CDR2 YSLEER. The junction had 6 bases not matched to a gene; V was cut back by 0 bases and J by 5 bases. CDR3 length: 15 amino acids. The CDR3 reads CASSQDAGGWYGYTF. CDR3 sequence (DNA): TGCGCCAGCAGCCAAGACGCAGGGGGTTGGTATGGCTACACCTTC.

The CDR3 region is CASSPYWTGAYAEAFF. CDR3 in DNA: TGTGCCAGCTCACCTTACTGGACAGGGGCCTACGCTGAAGCTTTCTTT. The V call is TRBV18, the J call TRBJ1-1; 9 nucleotides agree with TRBD1. After removal of 3 bases from V and 6 bases from J, the junction contained 11 bases not matched to a gene. Per the germline V gene, CDR1 is KGHSH and CDR2 is LQKENI. This CDR3 has 16 amino acids.

The J gene is TRBJ2-3, the V gene TRBV7-2; the match to TRBD1 covers 7 bases. The germline gives CDR1 SGHTA, CDR2 FQGNSA. Unmatched junction bases numbered 16, after V lost 5 bases and J lost 5 bases. This CDR3 region has 17 residues. Written as DNA, the CDR3 is TGTGCCAGCAGCCCCTACTACAGGGGATTGACTGGAGATACGCAGTATTTT. It specifies CASSPYYRGLTGDTQYF.

The J gene is TRBJ1-2, the V gene TRBV6-5; weak D call: TRBD1 (6 bases). Germline values: CDR1 MNHEY, CDR2 SVGAGI. V shed 4 bases and J shed 3 bases, with 12 bases lying between them. This CDR3 has 14 residues. CDR3 amino acids: CASSSAGADYGYTF. CDR3 in DNA: TGTGCCAGCAGTTCCGCGGGGGCGGACTATGGCTACACCTTC.

This chain links TRBV19 with TRBJ2-5; 7 nucleotides align to TRBD1. Germline CDR1 LNHDA, CDR2 SQIVND (reference sequence). CDR3 length equals 15 residues. Trimming at V came to 5 bases and at J to 2 bases, leaving 8 bases not matched to a gene. The CDR3 loop is CASSSRDRPQETQYF. The CDR3 DNA follows: TGTGCCAGTAGTTCCCGGGACAGACCACAAGAGACCCAGTACTTC.

The chain has TRBV27 and TRBJ2-5; D may be TRBD1 or TRBD2 (5 bases each). The CDR3 consists of 14 residues. Trimming removed 3 bases at V and 5 bases at J, with 13 bases between. CDR1 MNHEY and CDR2 SMNVEV come from the germline V gene (reference sequence). CDR3 DNA: TGTGCCAGCAGTTTTATATGGGGGTCGGAGACCCAGTACTTC. Its translation is CASSFIWGSETQYF.